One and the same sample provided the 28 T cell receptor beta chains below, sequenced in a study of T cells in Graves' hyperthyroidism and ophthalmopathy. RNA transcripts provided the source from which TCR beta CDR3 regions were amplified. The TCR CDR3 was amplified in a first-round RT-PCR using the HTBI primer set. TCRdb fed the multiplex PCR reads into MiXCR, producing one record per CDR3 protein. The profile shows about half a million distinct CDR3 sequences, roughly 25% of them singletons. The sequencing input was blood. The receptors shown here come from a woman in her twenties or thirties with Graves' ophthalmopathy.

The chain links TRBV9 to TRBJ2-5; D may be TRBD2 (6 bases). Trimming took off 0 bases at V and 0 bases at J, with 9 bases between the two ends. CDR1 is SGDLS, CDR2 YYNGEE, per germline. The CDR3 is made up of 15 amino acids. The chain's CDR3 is CASSVGLEYQETQYF. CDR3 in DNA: TGTGCCAGCAGCGTAGGACTAGAGTACCAAGAGACCCAGTACTTC.

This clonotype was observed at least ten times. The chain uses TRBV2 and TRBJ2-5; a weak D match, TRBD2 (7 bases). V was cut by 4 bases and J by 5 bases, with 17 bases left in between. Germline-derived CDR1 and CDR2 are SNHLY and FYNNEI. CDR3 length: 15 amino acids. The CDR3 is CASSGGGGIGETQYF. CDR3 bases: TGTGCCAGCAGTGGCGGGGGCGGTATCGGGGAGACCCAGTACTTC.

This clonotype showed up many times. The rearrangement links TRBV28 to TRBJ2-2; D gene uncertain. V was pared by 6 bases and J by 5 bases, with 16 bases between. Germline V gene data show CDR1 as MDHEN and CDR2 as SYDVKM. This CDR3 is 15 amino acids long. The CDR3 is CASSRLGRTTGELFF. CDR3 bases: TGTGCCAGCAGCCGTCTCGGACGGACGACCGGGGAGCTGTTTTTT.

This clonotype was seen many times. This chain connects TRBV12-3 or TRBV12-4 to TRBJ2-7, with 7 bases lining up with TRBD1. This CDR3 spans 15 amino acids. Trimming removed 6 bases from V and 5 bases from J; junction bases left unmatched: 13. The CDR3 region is CASSWRTGQFDEQYF. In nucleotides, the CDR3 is TGTGCCAGCAGCTGGCGGACAGGACAGTTCGACGAGCAGTACTTC.

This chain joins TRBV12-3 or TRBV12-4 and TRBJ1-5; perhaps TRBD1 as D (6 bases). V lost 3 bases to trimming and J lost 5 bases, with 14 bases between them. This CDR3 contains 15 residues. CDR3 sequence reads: CASSFSGQSYQPQHF. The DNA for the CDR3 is TGTGCCAGCAGTTTTTCCGGACAGAGTTATCAGCCCCAGCATTTT.

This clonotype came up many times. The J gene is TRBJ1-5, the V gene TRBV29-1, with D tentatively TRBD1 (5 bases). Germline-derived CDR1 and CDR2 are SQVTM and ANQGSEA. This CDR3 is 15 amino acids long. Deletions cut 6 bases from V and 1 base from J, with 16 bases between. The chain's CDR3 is CSVDERDLSNQPQHF. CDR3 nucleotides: TGCAGCGTGGATGAGAGGGACCTCAGCAATCAGCCCCAGCATTTT.

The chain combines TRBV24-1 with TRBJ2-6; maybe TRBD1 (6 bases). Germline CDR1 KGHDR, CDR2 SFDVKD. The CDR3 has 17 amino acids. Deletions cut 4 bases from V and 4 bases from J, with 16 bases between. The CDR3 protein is CATSEGQLGVGANVLTF. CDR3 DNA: TGTGCCACCAGTGAAGGACAGCTCGGAGTGGGGGCCAACGTCCTGACTTTC.

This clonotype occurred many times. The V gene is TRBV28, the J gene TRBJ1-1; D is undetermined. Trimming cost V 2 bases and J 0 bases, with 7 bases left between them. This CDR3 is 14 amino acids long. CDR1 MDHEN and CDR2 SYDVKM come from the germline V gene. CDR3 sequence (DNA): TGTGCCAGCAGTTTAGCGCAATTGAACACTGAAGCTTTCTTT. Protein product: CASSLAQLNTEAFF.

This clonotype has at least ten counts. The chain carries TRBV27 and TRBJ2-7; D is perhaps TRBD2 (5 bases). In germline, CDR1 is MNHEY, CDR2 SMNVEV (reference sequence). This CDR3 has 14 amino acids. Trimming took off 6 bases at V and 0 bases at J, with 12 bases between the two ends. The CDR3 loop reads CASSQRRGSYEQYF. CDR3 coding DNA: TGTGCCAGCAGCCAACGACGGGGCTCCTACGAGCAGTACTTC.

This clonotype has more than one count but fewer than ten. The CDR3 DNA is TGTGCCAGCACCTGGGGAGATGGGAACACTGAAGCTTTCTTT. Translating gives CASTWGDGNTEAFF. The rearrangement joins TRBV6-1 to TRBJ1-1; the D is unclear. This CDR3 has 14 residues. V was trimmed by 7 bases and J by 1 base, leaving 13 bases between them. Germline CDR1 and CDR2: MNHNS and SASEGT.

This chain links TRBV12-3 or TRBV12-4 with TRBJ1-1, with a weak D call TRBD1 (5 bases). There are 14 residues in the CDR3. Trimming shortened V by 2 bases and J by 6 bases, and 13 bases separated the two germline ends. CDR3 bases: TGTGCCAGCAGTTTAAGGGGAATGGGGCCTGAAGCTTTCTTT. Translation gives CASSLRGMGPEAFF.

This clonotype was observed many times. CDR3 nucleotides: TGTGCCAGCAGCTTGGACAGGGATACAAGTGGTTACTATGGCTACACCTTC. Amino acids: CASSLDRDTSGYYGYTF. This chain uses TRBV6-4 with TRBJ1-2; 8 bases agree with TRBD1. This CDR3 has 17 residues. The trim removed 6 bases at V and 3 bases at J, leaving 15 bases unmatched. Germline V gives CDR1 MRHNA, CDR2 SNTAGT.

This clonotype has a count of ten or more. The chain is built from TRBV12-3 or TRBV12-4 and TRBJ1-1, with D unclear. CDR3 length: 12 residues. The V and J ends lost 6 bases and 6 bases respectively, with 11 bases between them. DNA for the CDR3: TGTGCCAGCAGCCGAGGGTATCCTGAAGCTTTCTTT. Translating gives CASSRGYPEAFF.

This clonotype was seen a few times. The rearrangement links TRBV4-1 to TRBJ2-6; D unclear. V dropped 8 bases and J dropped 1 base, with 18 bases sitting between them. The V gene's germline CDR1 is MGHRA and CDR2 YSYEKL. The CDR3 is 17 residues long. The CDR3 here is CASGPFLTLSGANVLTF. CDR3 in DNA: TGCGCCAGCGGTCCCTTCTTGACGCTATCTGGGGCCAACGTCCTGACTTTC.

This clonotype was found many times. CDR3 coding DNA: TGTGCCAGCAGTGCCCGGGGGCTGAACACCGGGGAGCTGTTTTTT. The encoded protein is CASSARGLNTGELFF. The V and J genes are TRBV12-3 or TRBV12-4 and TRBJ2-2; D possibly uses TRBD1 or TRBD2 (6 bases each). The CDR3 spans 15 residues. V gave up 5 bases and J gave up 1 base, with 11 bases separating them.

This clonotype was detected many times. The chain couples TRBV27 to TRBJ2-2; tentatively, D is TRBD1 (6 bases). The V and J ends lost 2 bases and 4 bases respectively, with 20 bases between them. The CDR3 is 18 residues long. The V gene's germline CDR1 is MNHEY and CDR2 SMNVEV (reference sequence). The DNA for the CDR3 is TGTGCCAGCAGTTTAGCCCTCCAAGACAGGTCCTCCACCGGGGAGCTGTTTTTT. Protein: CASSLALQDRSSTGELFF.

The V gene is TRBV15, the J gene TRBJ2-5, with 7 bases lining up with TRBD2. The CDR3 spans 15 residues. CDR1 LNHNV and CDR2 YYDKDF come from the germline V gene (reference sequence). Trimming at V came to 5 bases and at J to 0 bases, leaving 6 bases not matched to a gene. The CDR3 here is CATSPLAEDQETQYF. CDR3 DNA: TGTGCCACCAGCCCCCTAGCGGAGGACCAAGAGACCCAGTACTTC.

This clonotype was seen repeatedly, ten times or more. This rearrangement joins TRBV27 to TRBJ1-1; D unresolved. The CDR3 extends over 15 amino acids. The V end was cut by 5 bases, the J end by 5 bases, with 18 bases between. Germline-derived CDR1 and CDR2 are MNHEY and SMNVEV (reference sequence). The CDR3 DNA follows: TGTGCCAGCAGTCCCTCAGGCCAGGCGGGTACTGAAGCTTTCTTT. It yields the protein CASSPSGQAGTEAFF.

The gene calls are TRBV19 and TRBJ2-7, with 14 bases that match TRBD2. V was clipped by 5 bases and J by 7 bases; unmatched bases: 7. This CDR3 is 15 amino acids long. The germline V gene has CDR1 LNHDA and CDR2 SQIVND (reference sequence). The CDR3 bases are TGTGCCAGTAGTGTCGGGACTAGCGGGAGTAGGGAGCAGTACTTC. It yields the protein CASSVGTSGSREQYF.

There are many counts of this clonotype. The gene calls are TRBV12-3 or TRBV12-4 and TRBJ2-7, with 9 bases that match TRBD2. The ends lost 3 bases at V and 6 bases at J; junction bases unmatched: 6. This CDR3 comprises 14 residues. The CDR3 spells CASSLAGGGREQYF. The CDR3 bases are TGTGCCAGCAGTTTGGCGGGGGGGGGCCGCGAGCAGTACTTC.

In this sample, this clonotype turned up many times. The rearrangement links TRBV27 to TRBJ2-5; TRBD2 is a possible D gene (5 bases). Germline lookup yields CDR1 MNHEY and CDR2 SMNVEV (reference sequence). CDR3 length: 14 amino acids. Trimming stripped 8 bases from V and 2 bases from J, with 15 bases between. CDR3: CASGRGRRQETQYF. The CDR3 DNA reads TGTGCCAGCGGGAGAGGGCGTAGACAAGAGACCCAGTACTTC.

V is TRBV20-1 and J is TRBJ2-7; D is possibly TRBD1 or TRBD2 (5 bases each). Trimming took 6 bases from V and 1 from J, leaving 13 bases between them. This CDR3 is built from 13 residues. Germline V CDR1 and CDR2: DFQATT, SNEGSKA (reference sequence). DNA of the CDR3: TGCAGTGCCGCACTGGGGGAGTCCTACGAGCAGTACTTC. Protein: CSAALGESYEQYF.

The CDR3 bases are TGTGCCAGCAGTTTGCGGGGGGGATATGAGCAGTTCTTC. Encoded protein: CASSLRGGYEQFF. The V and J genes are TRBV11-2 and TRBJ2-1; TRBD2 agrees at 9 bases. J gave up 8 bases and V 6 bases, and 5 bases lay outside the gene matches. Germline CDR1 SGHAT, CDR2 FQNNGV. The CDR3 loop spans 13 amino acids. The full variable domain, in which reference TRBV11-2 and TRBJ2-1 provide the parts outside the CDR3, is EAGVAQSPRYKIIEKRQSVAFWCNPISGHATLYWYQQILGQGPKLLIQFQNNGVVDDSQLPKDRFSAERLKGVDSTLKIQPAKLEDSAVYLCASSLRGGYEQFFGPGTRLTVL.

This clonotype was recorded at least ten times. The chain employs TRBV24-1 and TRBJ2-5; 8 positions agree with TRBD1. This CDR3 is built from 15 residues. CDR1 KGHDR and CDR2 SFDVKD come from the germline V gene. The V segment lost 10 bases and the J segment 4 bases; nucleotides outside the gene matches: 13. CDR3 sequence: CATRGPETGVETQYF. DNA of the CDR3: TGTGCCACTCGGGGGCCTGAGACAGGGGTAGAGACCCAGTACTTC.

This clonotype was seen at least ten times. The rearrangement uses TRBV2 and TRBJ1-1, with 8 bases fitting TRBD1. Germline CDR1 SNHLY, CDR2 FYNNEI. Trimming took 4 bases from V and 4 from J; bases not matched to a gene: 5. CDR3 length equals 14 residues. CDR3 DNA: TGTGCCAGCAGTGCGGACAGGGTCGGCACTGAAGCTTTCTTT. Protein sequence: CASSADRVGTEAFF.

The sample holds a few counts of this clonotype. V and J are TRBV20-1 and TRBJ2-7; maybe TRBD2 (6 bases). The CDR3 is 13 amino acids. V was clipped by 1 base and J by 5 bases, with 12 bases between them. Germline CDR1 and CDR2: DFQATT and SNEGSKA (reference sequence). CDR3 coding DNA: TGCAGTGCTAGAGTCCCGGGACTTGACGAGCAGTACTTC. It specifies CSARVPGLDEQYF.

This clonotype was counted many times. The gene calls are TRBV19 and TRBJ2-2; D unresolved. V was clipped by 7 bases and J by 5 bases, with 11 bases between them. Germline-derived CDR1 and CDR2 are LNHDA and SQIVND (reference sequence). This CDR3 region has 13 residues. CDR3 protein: CASTPTGTGELFF. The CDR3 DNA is TGTGCCAGTACCCCTACCGGGACCGGGGAGCTGTTTTTT.

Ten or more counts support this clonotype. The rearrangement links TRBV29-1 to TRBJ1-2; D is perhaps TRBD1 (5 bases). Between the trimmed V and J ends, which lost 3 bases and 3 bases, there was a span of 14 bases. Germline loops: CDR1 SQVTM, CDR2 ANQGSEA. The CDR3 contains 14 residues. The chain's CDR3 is CSVDLAAGDYGYTF. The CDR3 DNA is TGCAGCGTTGACTTAGCGGCGGGGGACTATGGCTACACCTTC.